The clone carrying this T cell receptor (beta chain) appeared a single time. This record comes from a study of T cell changes during pregnancy in multiple sclerosis. Clones were sequenced by immunoSEQ multiplex PCR, and TCRdb holds only the in-frame ones, with some missing. The table lists approximately 59,000 clones, around nine tenths of them singletons. Per the germline V gene, CDR1 is LNHNV and CDR2 is YYDKDF (reference sequence). V was cut by 3 bases and J by 4 bases, with 9 bases left in between. CDR3 length equals 14 residues. Material: peripheral blood, obtained in the third trimester of pregnancy. This receptor was obtained from a female donor in good health, enrolled as a control in a pregnancy study. The chain is built from TRBV15 and TRBJ2-2; D ambiguous. The CDR3 DNA reads TGTGCCACCAGCAGGCCCGCCAGCACCGGGGAGCTGTTTTTT. Translated, it gives CATSRPASTGELFF.